This T cell receptor beta chain was profiled in a study of cytomegalovirus exposure and HLA in healthy donors. Study-wide results and caveats: Excluded were some V segments that proved indistinguishable, including TRBV6-2 and TRBV6-3. Most CMV-associated TCR beta chains were later found to appear HLA-restricted. A few of the chains that were CMV-associated were confirmed in vitro to be specific for CMV antigens.

A word on this clone: What it recognizes is unknown.

J lost 1 base, V lost 4 bases, and 6 bases had no gene match. Germline CDR1 reads SQVTM; CDR2 reads ANQGSEA. This CDR3 has 14 amino acids. Vbeta (60) and Jbeta (13) primers were used in the PCR. This table comes from immunoSEQ multiplex PCR, and its TCRdb copy is limited to in-frame clones, with some not included. The specimen's table records about 110,000 clones. The clonotype originates from a man aged 35-49 years in good health and CMV-seropositive. The chain joins TRBV29-1 to TRBJ1-1, with 7 nucleotides matching TRBD1. Sequencing input: PBMCs. The CDR3 region is CSVGPDRKNTEAFF. The CDR3, as DNA: TGCAGCGTTGGCCCGGACAGGAAGAACACTGAAGCTTTCTTT.